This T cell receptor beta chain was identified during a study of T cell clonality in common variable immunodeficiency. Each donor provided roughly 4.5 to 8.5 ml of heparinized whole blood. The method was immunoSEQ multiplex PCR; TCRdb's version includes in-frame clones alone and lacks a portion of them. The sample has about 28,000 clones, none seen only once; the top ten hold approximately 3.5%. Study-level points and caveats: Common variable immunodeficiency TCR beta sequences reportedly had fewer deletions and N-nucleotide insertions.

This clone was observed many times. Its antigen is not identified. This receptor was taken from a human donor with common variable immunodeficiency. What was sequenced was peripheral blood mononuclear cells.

CDR3 in amino acids: CASSGQGDTGELFF. CDR3 DNA (partial): TGTGCCAGCAGCGGACAGGGAGACACCGGGGAG. The genes are TRBV2 and TRBJ2-2, with 8 bases fitting TRBD1. The read terminates 3 residues ahead of where the CDR3 ends, so the germline J gene completes it. The CDR3 is 14 residues long. In germline, CDR1 is SNHLY, CDR2 FYNNEI. The trim removed 6 bases at V and 3 bases at J, leaving 3 bases unmatched.